The 13 T cell receptor beta chains below were found in one sample sequenced in a study of cytomegalovirus exposure and HLA in healthy donors. The PCR had 60 Vbeta and 13 Jbeta primers. Profiling relied on immunoSEQ multiplex PCR, and the TCRdb table lists in-frame clones only, not all of them. The repertoire holds fewer than 200,000 clones, with approximately 80% as singletons. The sequencing input was PBMCs. Receptors originate from a woman aged 40 to 55 in good health and CMV-seropositive.

The gene calls are TRBV7-9 and TRBJ2-3, with 10 bases matching TRBD2. The CDR3 totals 17 residues. The V gene end was trimmed by 1 base and the J gene end by 5 bases; junction bases not matched to a gene: 9. The germline gives CDR1 SEHNR, CDR2 FQNEAQ (reference sequence). The chain's CDR3 is CASSLGSGRALGDTQYF. CDR3 coding DNA: TGTGCCAGCAGCTTAGGGAGCGGGAGGGCCCTCGGAGATACGCAGTATTTT.

The rearrangement joins TRBV18 to TRBJ1-1; D possibly corresponds to TRBD1 (5 bases). Deletions cut 6 bases from V and 3 bases from J, with 11 bases between. The CDR3 extends over 13 amino acids. Germline V gene data show CDR1 as KGHSH and CDR2 as LQKENI. CDR3 in amino acids: CASSFGGDTEAFF. The DNA for the CDR3 is TGTGCCAGCTCCTTCGGGGGGGACACTGAAGCTTTCTTT. Looking up the rest from reference TRBV18 and TRBJ1-1 gives the full variable domain: NAGVMQNPRHLVRRRGQEARLRCSPMKGHSHVYWYRQLPEEGLKFMVYLQKENIIDESGMPKERFSAEFPKEGPSILRIQQVVRGDSAAYFCASSFGGDTEAFFGQGTRLTVV.

This chain links TRBV19 with TRBJ1-2, with TRBD1 as a possible D gene (6 bases). The V end lost 8 bases, the J end lost 5 bases, and 12 bases lay between the germline ends. The CDR3 runs to 12 residues. CDR1 is LNHDA, CDR2 SQIVND, per germline (reference sequence). As DNA, the CDR3 is TGTGCCAGTGCCGACAGGCGGTATGGCTACACCTTC. Its translation is CASADRRYGYTF.

The chain combines TRBV11-3 with TRBJ1-2; TRBD1 agrees at 9 bases. The CDR3 totals 15 residues. Germline V gene sequence: CDR1 SGHNT, CDR2 YENEEA. The junction had 3 bases not matched to a gene; V was cut back by 0 bases and J by 4 bases. The CDR3 DNA sequence: TGTGCCAGCAGCTTAGATGGGACAGGGCTCTATGGCTACACCTTC. The encoded protein is CASSLDGTGLYGYTF.

This chain links TRBV6-5 with TRBJ2-7; 10 nucleotides line up with TRBD2. The germline CDR1 and CDR2 sequences are MNHEY and SVGAGI. Unmatched junction bases numbered 2, after V lost 0 bases and J lost 3 bases. The CDR3 sequence is 15 residues long. The CDR3 region is CASSYSRLAGYEQYF. The CDR3 region has the DNA TGTGCCAGCAGTTACTCGAGACTAGCGGGCTACGAGCAGTACTTC.

The sample holds a few counts of this clone. This chain links TRBV4-1 with TRBJ2-6, with D perhaps TRBD2 (6 bases). CDR1 is MGHRA, CDR2 YSYEKL, per germline. The CDR3 spans 19 residues. Between the trimmed V and J ends, which lost 0 bases and 0 bases, there was a span of 15 bases. The CDR3 DNA is TGCGCCAGCAGCCAAGAGGGGAAGCGGGCCGTCTCTGGGGCCAACGTCCTGACTTTC. Protein sequence: CASSQEGKRAVSGANVLTF.

The CDR3: CASSDLIQGTNTEAFF. In DNA, the CDR3 is TGTGCCAGCAGTGACCTAATACAGGGGACGAACACTGAAGCTTTCTTT. The rearrangement uses TRBV6-1 and TRBJ1-1; 7 bases align to TRBD1. The CDR3 is made up of 16 amino acids. Germline CDR1 reads MNHNS; CDR2 reads SASEGT. Losses at the gene ends were 3 bases for V and 1 base for J; bases not matched to a gene: 8.

This clone was found once. The chain is built from TRBV7-9 and TRBJ2-4, with 9 positions matching TRBD2. CDR1 and CDR2 (germline): SEHNR, FQNEAQ (reference sequence). This CDR3 spans 13 amino acids. J gave up 8 bases and V 6 bases, and 5 bases lay outside the gene matches. In nucleotides, the CDR3 is TGTGCCAGCAGTCATGCGGGGGGGGACATTCAGTACTTC. Protein product: CASSHAGGDIQYF.

This clone came up a few times. The gene calls are TRBV6-1 and TRBJ2-2, with D possibly TRBD2 on 6 matching bases. V was pared by 4 bases and J by 5 bases, with 17 bases between. The CDR3 is 16 amino acids. CDR1 is MNHNS and CDR2 is SASEGT in the germline V gene. CDR3 in amino acids: CASSGWGESRTGELFF. CDR3 nucleotide sequence: TGTGCCAGCAGTGGTTGGGGGGAGTCGAGAACCGGGGAGCTGTTTTTT.

This clone was seen a handful of times. The chain has TRBV5-4 and TRBJ2-2, with TRBD2 matching 7 bases. CDR1 is SGHNT, CDR2 YYREEE, per germline (reference sequence). The V and J ends lost 3 bases and 5 bases, in that order; junction bases with no gene match: 10. The CDR3 consists of 16 residues. The CDR3 is CASSSKRGVTTGELFF. CDR3 DNA sequence: TGTGCCAGCAGCTCCAAACGGGGGGTCACTACCGGGGAGCTGTTTTTT.

The genes are TRBV7-9 and TRBJ2-7; D perhaps matches TRBD1 (6 bases). Trimming removed 4 bases from V and 2 bases from J, with 12 bases in between. CDR1 and CDR2 (germline): SEHNR, FQNEAQ (reference sequence). The CDR3 runs 14 residues. This CDR3 is CASSSQDSPYEQYF. In nucleotides, the CDR3 is TGTGCCAGCAGCTCGCAGGACAGCCCCTACGAGCAGTACTTC. The whole variable domain, filled in from reference TRBV7-9 and TRBJ2-7, reads DTGVSQNPRHKITKRGQNVTFRCDPISEHNRLYWYRQTLGQGPEFLTYFQNEAQLEKSRLLSDRFSAERPKGSFSTLEIQRTEQGDSAMYLCASSSQDSPYEQYFGPGTRLTVT.

V and J are TRBV4-1 and TRBJ1-1; possible D gene TRBD1, 5 bases. The V end lost 4 bases, the J end lost 1 base, and 7 bases lay between the germline ends. Germline-derived CDR1 and CDR2 are MGHRA and YSYEKL. This CDR3 contains 13 residues. Here the CDR3 DNA reads TGCGCCAGCAGCCTTACAGGGAACACTGAAGCTTTCTTT. Residues: CASSLTGNTEAFF.

Concerning this clone itself: Sequence at one end of the junction differs from germline and may be a read error. The chain employs TRBV7-9 and TRBJ2-7, with TRBD2 identical over 7 bases. Per germline, CDR1 SEHNR and CDR2 FQNEAQ (reference sequence). The CDR3 spans 12 residues. CDR3 residues: CSSSTLGGEQYF. DNA for the CDR3: TGTTCCAGCAGTACACTGGGAGGGGAGCAGTACTTC.